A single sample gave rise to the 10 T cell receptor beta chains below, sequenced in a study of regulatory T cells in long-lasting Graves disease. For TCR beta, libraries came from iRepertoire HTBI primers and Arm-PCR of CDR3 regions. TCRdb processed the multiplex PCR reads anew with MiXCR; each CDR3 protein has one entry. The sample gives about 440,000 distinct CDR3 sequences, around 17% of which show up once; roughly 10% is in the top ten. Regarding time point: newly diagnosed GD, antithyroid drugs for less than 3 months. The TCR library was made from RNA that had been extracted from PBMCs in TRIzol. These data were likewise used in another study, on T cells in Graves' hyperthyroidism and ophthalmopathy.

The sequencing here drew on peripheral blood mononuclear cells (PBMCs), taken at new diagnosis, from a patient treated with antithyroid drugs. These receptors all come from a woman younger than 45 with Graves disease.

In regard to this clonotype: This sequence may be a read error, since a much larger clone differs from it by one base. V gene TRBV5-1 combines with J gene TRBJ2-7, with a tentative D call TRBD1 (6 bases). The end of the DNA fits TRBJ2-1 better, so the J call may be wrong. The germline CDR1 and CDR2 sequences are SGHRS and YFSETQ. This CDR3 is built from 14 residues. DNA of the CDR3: TGCGCCAGCAGCTACCAGACAGGAAACTACGAGCAGTTCTTC. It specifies CASSYQTGNYEQFF.

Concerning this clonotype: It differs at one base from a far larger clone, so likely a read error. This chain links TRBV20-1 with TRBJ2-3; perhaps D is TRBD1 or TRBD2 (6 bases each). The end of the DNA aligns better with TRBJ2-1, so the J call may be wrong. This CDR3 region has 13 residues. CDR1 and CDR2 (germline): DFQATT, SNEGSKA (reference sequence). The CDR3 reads CSAQTGAGYEQFF. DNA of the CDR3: TGCAGTGCCCAGACGGGGGCGGGCTACGAGCAGTTCTTC.

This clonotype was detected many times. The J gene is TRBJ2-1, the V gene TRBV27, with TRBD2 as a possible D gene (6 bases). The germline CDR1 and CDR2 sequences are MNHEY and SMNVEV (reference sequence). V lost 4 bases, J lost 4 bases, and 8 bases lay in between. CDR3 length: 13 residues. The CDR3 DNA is TGTGCCAGCAGTTCGGGAGATTACAATGAGCAGTTCTTC. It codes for CASSSGDYNEQFF.

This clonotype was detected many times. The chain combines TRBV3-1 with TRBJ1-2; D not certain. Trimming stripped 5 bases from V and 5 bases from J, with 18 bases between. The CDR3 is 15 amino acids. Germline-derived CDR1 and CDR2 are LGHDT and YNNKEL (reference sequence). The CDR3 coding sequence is TGTGCCAGCAGCGAAAACGCGGGTGGAGGATATGGCTACACCTTC. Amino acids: CASSENAGGGYGYTF.

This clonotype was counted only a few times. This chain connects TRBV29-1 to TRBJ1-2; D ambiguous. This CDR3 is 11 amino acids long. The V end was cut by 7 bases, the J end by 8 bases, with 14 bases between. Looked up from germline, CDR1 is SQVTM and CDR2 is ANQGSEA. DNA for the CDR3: TGCAGCGGCCAAGGTGGAGGAGGCTACACCTTC. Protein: CSGQGGGGYTF.

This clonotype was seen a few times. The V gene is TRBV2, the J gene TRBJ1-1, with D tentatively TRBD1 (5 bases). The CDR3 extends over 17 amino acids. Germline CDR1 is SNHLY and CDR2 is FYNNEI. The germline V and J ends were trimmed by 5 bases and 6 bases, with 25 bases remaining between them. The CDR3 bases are TGTGCCAGCAGTTACCGACAAATCGAGGGGAGGGATCCTGAAGCTTTCTTT. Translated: CASSYRQIEGRDPEAFF.

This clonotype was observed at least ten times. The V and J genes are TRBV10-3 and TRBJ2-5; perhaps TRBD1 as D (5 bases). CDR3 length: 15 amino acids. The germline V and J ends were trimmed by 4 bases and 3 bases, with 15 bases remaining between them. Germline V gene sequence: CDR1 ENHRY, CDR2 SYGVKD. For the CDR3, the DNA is TGTGCCATCAGTGGGGAACAGGCGGTAGAAGAGACCCAGTACTTC. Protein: CAISGEQAVEETQYF.

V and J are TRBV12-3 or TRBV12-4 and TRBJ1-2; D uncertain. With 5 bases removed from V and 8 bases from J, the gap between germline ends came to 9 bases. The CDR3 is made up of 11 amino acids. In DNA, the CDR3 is TGTGCCAGCAGTACGCCCCGGGGCTACACCTTC. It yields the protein CASSTPRGYTF.

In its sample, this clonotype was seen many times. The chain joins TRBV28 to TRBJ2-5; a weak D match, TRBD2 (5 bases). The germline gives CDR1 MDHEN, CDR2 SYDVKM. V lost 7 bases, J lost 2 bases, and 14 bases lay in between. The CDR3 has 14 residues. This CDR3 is CASTSSGSQETQYF. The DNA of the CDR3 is TGTGCCAGCACATCGTCGGGATCTCAAGAGACCCAGTACTTC.

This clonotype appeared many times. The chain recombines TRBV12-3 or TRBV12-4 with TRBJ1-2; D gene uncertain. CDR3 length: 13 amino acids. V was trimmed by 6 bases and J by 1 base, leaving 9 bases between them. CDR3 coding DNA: TGTGCCAGCAGGACTACAAATAACTATGGCTACACCTTC. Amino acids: CASRTTNNYGYTF.